This T cell receptor (beta chain) came from a study of control samples from healthy donors and cancer patients. The data were produced by immunoSEQ multiplex PCR, yet TCRdb's version contains in-frame clones alone and is incomplete. This table has roughly 76,000 clones, over 85% appearing once. The receptor comes from a woman in her thirties or forties with lung cancer. Sequencing was performed on PBMCs.

The CDR3 nucleotides are TGCAGCGTTGAGACGGGACAGGGGAACACTGAAGCTTTCTTT. Its protein is CSVETGQGNTEAFF. The chain recombines TRBV29-1 with TRBJ1-1, with 9 bases aligning to TRBD1. The CDR3 consists of 14 residues. Germline CDR1 is SQVTM and CDR2 is ANQGSEA. The V and J ends lost 3 bases and 1 base, in that order; junction bases with no gene match: 3.